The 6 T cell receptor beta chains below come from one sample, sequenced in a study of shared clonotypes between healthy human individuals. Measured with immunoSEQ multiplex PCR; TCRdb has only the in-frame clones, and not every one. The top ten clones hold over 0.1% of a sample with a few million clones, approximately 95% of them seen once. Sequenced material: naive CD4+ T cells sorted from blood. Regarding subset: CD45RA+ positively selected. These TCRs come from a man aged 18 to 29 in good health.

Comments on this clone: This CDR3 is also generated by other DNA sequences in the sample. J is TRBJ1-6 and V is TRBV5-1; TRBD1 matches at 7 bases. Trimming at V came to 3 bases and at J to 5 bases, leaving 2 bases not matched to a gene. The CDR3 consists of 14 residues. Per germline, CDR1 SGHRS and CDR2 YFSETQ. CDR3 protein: CASSYGQDNSPLHF. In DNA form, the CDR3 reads TGCGCCAGCAGCTATGGACAGGATAATTCACCCCTCCACTTT.

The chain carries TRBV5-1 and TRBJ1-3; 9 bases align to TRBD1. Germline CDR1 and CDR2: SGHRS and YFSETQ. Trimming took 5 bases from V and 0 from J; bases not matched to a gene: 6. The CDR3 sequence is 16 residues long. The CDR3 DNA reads TGCGCCAGCAGTCGGACAGGGGCGTCCTCTGGAAACACCATATATTTT. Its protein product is CASSRTGASSGNTIYF. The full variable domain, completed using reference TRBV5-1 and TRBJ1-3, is KAGVTQTPRYLIKTRGQQVTLSCSPISGHRSVSWYQQTPGQGLQFLFEYFSETQRNKGNFPGRFSGRQFSNSRSEMNVSTLELGDSALYLCASSRTGASSGNTIYFGEGSWLTVV.

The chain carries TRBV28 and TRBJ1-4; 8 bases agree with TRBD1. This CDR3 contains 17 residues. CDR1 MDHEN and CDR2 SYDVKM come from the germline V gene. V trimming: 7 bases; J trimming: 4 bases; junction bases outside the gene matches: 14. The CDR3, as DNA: TGTGCCAGCAAACTACCCCCCAGGGGGCCGGTTAATGAAAAACTGTTTTTT. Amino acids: CASKLPPRGPVNEKLFF.

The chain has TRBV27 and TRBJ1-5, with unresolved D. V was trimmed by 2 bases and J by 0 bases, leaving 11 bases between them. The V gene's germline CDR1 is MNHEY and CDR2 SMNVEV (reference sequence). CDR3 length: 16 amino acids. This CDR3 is CASSLRQDSSNQPQHF. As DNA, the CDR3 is TGTGCCAGCAGTTTAAGGCAAGACTCTAGCAATCAGCCCCAGCATTTT.

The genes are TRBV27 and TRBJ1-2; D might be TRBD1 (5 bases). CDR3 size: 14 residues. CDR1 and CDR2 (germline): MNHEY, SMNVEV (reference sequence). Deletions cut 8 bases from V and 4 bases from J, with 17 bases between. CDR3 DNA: TGTGCCAGCGCCCCCGGTGGGGCAGGCTATGGCTACACCTTC. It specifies CASAPGGAGYGYTF.

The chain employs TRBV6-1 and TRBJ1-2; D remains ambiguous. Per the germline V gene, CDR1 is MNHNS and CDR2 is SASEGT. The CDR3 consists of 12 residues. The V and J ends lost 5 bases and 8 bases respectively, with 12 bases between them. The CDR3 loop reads CASSLITPGYTF. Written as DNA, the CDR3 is TGTGCCAGCAGTCTCATTACGCCGGGCTACACCTTC.